This is a list of T cell receptor beta chains from one sample in a study of T cells after yellow fever vaccination. TCRdb used MiXCR to reprocess the 5' RACE reads, holding one entry per CDR3 protein. Of approximately 330,000 distinct CDR3 sequences listed, over 4% are singletons. Sequenced material: PBMCs, taken 5 days after the yellow fever booster vaccination. The receptors were sampled from a man between 18 and 35 years old who received the YFV17D yellow fever vaccine. Each CDR3 is given with its conserved first and last residue. D genes are given only for firm matches. Expanded clones get a size class; other rows say once, few or many, or leave the size out.

size: -
D: TRBD1
J: TRBJ2-7
length: 14
V: TRBV6-2/TRBV6-3
DNA: TGTGCCAGCAAAGTGACAGGGGGAGCCGGCGAGCAGTACTTC
CDR3: CASKVTGGAGEQYF

size: few
D: -
J: TRBJ2-7
length: 13
V: TRBV10-2
DNA: TGCGCCAGCAGGAGGGGGGAGAACTACGAGCAGTACTTC
CDR3: CASRRGENYEQYF

size: few
D: -
J: TRBJ2-5
length: 16
V: TRBV7-9
DNA: TGTGCCAGCAGCTTAGGGTGGGAGGGGGGCCAAGAGACCCAGTACTTC
CDR3: CASSLGWEGGQETQYF

size: few
D: -
J: TRBJ2-3
length: 13
V: TRBV6-2/TRBV6-3
DNA: TGTGCCAGCAGTTACCCACGAGGGGATACGCAGTATTTT
CDR3: CASSYPRGDTQYF

size: few
D: TRBD2
J: TRBJ2-3
length: 18
V: TRBV7-2
DNA: TGTGCCAGCAGCTCGCGGGGGGGGACCACAGGGATGCGAGATACGCAGTATTTT
CDR3: CASSSRGGTTGMRDTQYF

size: many
D: -
J: TRBJ1-6
length: 14
V: TRBV18
DNA: TGTGCCAGCTCCGAAGGCGGAGTCGATTCACCCCTCCACTTT
CDR3: CASSEGGVDSPLHF

size: -
D: -
J: TRBJ1-2
length: 14
V: TRBV12-3/TRBV12-4
DNA: TGTGCCAGCAGTTCGCGCGGCGATTGGTATGGCTACACCTTC
CDR3: CASSSRGDWYGYTF

size: few
D: -
J: TRBJ1-1
length: 14
V: TRBV4-3
DNA: TGCGCCAGCAGCCACCGCGATTTTGACACTGAAGCTTTCTTT
CDR3: CASSHRDFDTEAFF

size: many
D: -
J: TRBJ2-2
length: 14
V: TRBV12-3/TRBV12-4
DNA: TGTGCCAGCAGTTCCAGGGTACGAACCGGGGAGCTGTTTTTT
CDR3: CASSSRVRTGELFF

size: many
D: -
J: TRBJ2-7
length: 11
V: TRBV20-1
DNA: TGCAGTGCTAGGGGCCGGAACGAGCAGTACTTC
CDR3: CSARGRNEQYF

size: many
D: -
J: TRBJ2-5
length: 14
V: TRBV2
DNA: TGTGCCAGCCCCGAAGGGATCAGACAAGAGACCCAGTACTTC
CDR3: CASPEGIRQETQYF

size: many
D: -
J: TRBJ2-5
length: 14
V: TRBV5-1
DNA: TGCGCCAGCAGCTTGTTGAACAGCCAAGAGACCCAGTACTTC
CDR3: CASSLLNSQETQYF

size: few
D: TRBD1
J: TRBJ2-5
length: 12
V: TRBV6-5
DNA: TGTGCCACCGCGACAGGGGGGGAGACCCAGTACTTC
CDR3: CATATGGETQYF

size: many
D: TRBD1
J: TRBJ2-7
length: 14
V: TRBV7-2
DNA: TGTGCCAGCATGCTCGTGGGGACAGCCTACGAGCAGTACTTC
CDR3: CASMLVGTAYEQYF

size: -
D: TRBD1
J: TRBJ2-3
length: 16
V: TRBV5-1
DNA: TGCGCCAGCAGCTCGGGGGACAGGGCGTCGGGGGATACGCAGTATTTT
CDR3: CASSSGDRASGDTQYF

size: few
D: -
J: TRBJ2-1
length: 14
V: TRBV24-1
DNA: TGTGCCACCAGTGATTTCGGTGGGGACAATGAGCAGTTCTTC
CDR3: CATSDFGGDNEQFF

size: few
D: TRBD2
J: TRBJ2-1
length: 14
V: TRBV4-1
DNA: TGCGCCAGCCGTGCGGGACTAGAGTACAATGAGCAGTTCTTC
CDR3: CASRAGLEYNEQFF

size: -
D: -
J: TRBJ1-3
length: 14
V: TRBV12-5
DNA: TGTGCTAGTGCCCTAGACAACTCTGGAAACACCATATATTTT
CDR3: CASALDNSGNTIYF

size: many
D: -
J: TRBJ2-1
length: 13
V: TRBV6-2/TRBV6-3
DNA: TGTGCCAGCAGTTACGCGCAAAGGTATGAGCAGTTCTTC
CDR3: CASSYAQRYEQFF

size: -
D: -
J: TRBJ2-7
length: 13
V: TRBV3-1
DNA: TGTGCCAGCAGCGGTGATGGGGGGTACGAGCAGTACTTC
CDR3: CASSGDGGYEQYF

size: many
D: -
J: TRBJ1-2
length: 15
V: TRBV5-5
DNA: TGTGCCAGCAGCTGGGACCCACCAACCTCGAATGGCTACACCTTC
CDR3: CASSWDPPTSNGYTF

size: few
D: -
J: TRBJ1-3
length: 18
V: TRBV7-8
DNA: TGTGCCAGCAGCCCTAGGAGGGGGGGGTCGGGAACTGGAAACACCATATATTTT
CDR3: CASSPRRGGSGTGNTIYF

size: -
D: -
J: TRBJ1-4
length: 15
V: TRBV4-1
DNA: TGCGCCAGCAGCCAAGCCGGACAGCCAAATGAAAAACTGTTTTTT
CDR3: CASSQAGQPNEKLFF

size: -
D: -
J: TRBJ1-4
length: 18
V: TRBV6-5
DNA: TGTGCCAGCAGTACCACAGGGACAACCTTTGCAACTAATGAAAAACTGTTTTTT
CDR3: CASSTTGTTFATNEKLFF

size: -
D: -
J: TRBJ2-7
length: 11
V: TRBV6-4
DNA: TGTGCCAGCAGTGACGGGGGTCGTGCGTACTTC
CDR3: CASSDGGRAYF

size: many
D: TRBD2
J: TRBJ2-3
length: 17
V: TRBV7-2
DNA: TGTGCCAGCAGTTCCCCACTAGCGGGCATGGACACAGATACGCAGTATTTT
CDR3: CASSSPLAGMDTDTQYF

size: -
D: -
J: TRBJ1-6
length: 15
V: TRBV20-1
DNA: TGCAGTGCTAAAGACAGGTGGCCCGATGATTCACCCCTCCACTTT
CDR3: CSAKDRWPDDSPLHF

size: -
D: -
J: TRBJ2-5
length: 12
V: TRBV30
DNA: TGTGCCTGGAGTGCTCCTTTCGAGACCCAGTACTTC
CDR3: CAWSAPFETQYF

size: -
D: -
J: TRBJ1-5
length: 13
V: TRBV19
DNA: TGTGCCAGTCGTCTGGGATTGAATCAGCCCCAGCATTTT
CDR3: CASRLGLNQPQHF

size: -
D: TRBD2
J: TRBJ2-5
length: 14
V: TRBV28
DNA: TGTGCCAGCAGTGGCGGGGGGGCGGAGGAGACCCAGTACTTC
CDR3: CASSGGGAEETQYF

size: few
D: TRBD1
J: TRBJ2-1
length: 15
V: TRBV6-4
DNA: TGTGCCAGCAGTGCCGGCCCGGGACAGTACAATGAGCAGTTCTTC
CDR3: CASSAGPGQYNEQFF

size: many
D: -
J: TRBJ1-1
length: 15
V: TRBV7-3
DNA: TGTGCCAGCAGCCCTACCGGGGGGCGGGGGACTGAAGCTTTCTTT
CDR3: CASSPTGGRGTEAFF

size: few
D: TRBD2
J: TRBJ2-5
length: 16
V: TRBV7-2
DNA: TGTGCCAGCAGCCAAGTAGCGGGGGCTTCCCAAGAGACCCAGTACTTC
CDR3: CASSQVAGASQETQYF

size: -
D: -
J: TRBJ1-1
length: 12
V: TRBV3-1
DNA: TGTGCCAGCAGCCAGTACGGGTTCTTAGCTTTCTTT
CDR3: CASSQYGFLAFF

size: few
D: -
J: TRBJ1-2
length: 12
V: TRBV5-6
DNA: TGTGCCAGCAGCCCGCTAGGGTTGGGCTACACCTTC
CDR3: CASSPLGLGYTF

size: -
D: -
J: TRBJ2-1
length: 14
V: TRBV5-4
DNA: TGTGCCAGCAGCTTGGTGGAGGGGGGAAATGAGCAGTTCTTC
CDR3: CASSLVEGGNEQFF